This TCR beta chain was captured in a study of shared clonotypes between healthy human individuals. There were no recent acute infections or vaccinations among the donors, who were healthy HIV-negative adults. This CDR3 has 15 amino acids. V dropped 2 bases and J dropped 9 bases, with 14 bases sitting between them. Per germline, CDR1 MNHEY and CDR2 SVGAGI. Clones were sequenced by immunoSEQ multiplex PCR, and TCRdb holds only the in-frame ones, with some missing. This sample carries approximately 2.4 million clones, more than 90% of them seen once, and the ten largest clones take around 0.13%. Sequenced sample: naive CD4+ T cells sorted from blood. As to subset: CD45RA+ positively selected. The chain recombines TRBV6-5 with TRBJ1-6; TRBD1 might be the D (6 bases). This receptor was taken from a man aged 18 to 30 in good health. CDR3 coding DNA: TGTGCCAGCAGTTACGACCGGGGGGCCGGTTCACCCCTCCACTTT. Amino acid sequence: CASSYDRGAGSPLHF.